This T cell receptor (beta chain) was recovered during a study of vaccination and CD4 T cells after COVID-19. Trimming shortened V by 1 base and J by 5 bases, and 11 bases separated the two germline ends. Germline CDR1 MDHEN, CDR2 SYDVKM. This CDR3 has 14 residues. Remarks on this clonotype: The antigen is unknown.

Cultured CD4+ T-cell DNA underwent Oncomine TCR Beta short-read sequencing. TCRdb reprocessed the PCR reads via MiXCR and lists one record per CDR3 protein. In the table there are just over 15,000 distinct CDR3 sequences, about half of which are singletons. Treatment noted: roughly 10-day PBMC culture with coronavirus spike peptide pools or control peptides (ViraFEST assay). The sequence was collected from a human donor who had recovered from COVID-19. The chain is built from TRBV28 and TRBJ1-2, with D perhaps TRBD1 (5 bases). This specimen was CD4+ T cells from blood, cultured in vitro, taken before SARS-CoV-2 vaccination. This chain's CDR3 is CASSLSGRVYGYTF. The CDR3 nucleotides read TGTGCCAGCAGTTTATCGGGCAGGGTTTATGGCTACACCTTC.